The 32 T cell receptor beta chains presented below share a single source sample, sequenced in a study of blood T cell repertoires in COVID-19. Assay used: immunoSEQ multiplex PCR; TCRdb lists only in-frame clones, some missing. The sample holds more than 110,000 clones, nearly 80% seen once. Sequencing was done on a sample of PBMCs or T cells enriched from blood (not recorded which). The receptors shown here come from a woman between 45 and 65 years old who had recovered from COVID-19.

This clone was found once. The chain has TRBV7-9 and TRBJ1-2; TRBD1 matches 9 bases. Germline V gene sequence: CDR1 SEHNR, CDR2 FQNEAQ (reference sequence). CDR3 size: 14 residues. V was pared by 5 bases and J by 8 bases, with 9 bases of the junction left unmatched. CDR3 loop: CASSLRTGGQGYTF. CDR3 DNA sequence: TGTGCCAGCAGCCTACGCACAGGGGGCCAAGGCTACACCTTC.

CDR3 in DNA: TGCGCCAGCAGCTTCGAAGGAGGGTTCGGAGAGACCCAGTACTTC. This codes for CASSFEGGFGETQYF. The chain carries TRBV5-1 and TRBJ2-5; possible D gene TRBD2, 6 bases. V was trimmed by 2 bases and J by 4 bases, leaving 15 bases between them. Germline V lookup: CDR1 SGHRS, CDR2 YFSETQ. The CDR3 is 15 amino acids.

This clone has just one count. V gene TRBV6-6 combines with J gene TRBJ2-5, with 9 bases that match TRBD2. V shed 8 bases and J 4 bases; nucleotides not matched to a gene: 5. The length of the CDR3 is 13 residues. Per germline, CDR1 MNHNY and CDR2 SVGAGI (reference sequence). This CDR3 is CASSKRGVETQYF. CDR3 in DNA: TGTGCCAGCTCAAAGCGGGGGGTAGAGACCCAGTACTTC.

CDR3 nucleotides: TGTGCCAGCAGTTTCAAGCGGAGTACAGATACGCAGTATTTT. Protein product: CASSFKRSTDTQYF. The V and J genes are TRBV28 and TRBJ2-3, with D possibly matching TRBD2 (5 bases). V shed 3 bases and J shed 3 bases, with 10 bases lying between them. The germline CDR1 and CDR2 sequences are MDHEN and SYDVKM. This CDR3 comprises 14 residues.

This clone showed up just a few times. This chain connects TRBV19 to TRBJ1-5; 11 bases line up with TRBD1. The CDR3 spans 18 residues. From germline, CDR1 is LNHDA and CDR2 SQIVND (reference sequence). The junction had 8 bases not matched to a gene; V was cut back by 3 bases and J by 1 base. The CDR3 loop reads CASSMYRTGGRSNQPQHF. CDR3 nucleotide sequence: TGTGCCAGTAGTATGTATCGGACAGGGGGCCGCAGCAATCAGCCCCAGCATTTT.

The chain recombines TRBV9 with TRBJ2-7; possibly TRBD2 for D (5 bases). This CDR3 has 13 amino acids. From germline, CDR1 is SGDLS and CDR2 YYNGEE. V was cut by 0 bases and J by 5 bases, with 9 bases left in between. CDR3 loop: CASSVDGIHEQYF. In nucleotides, the CDR3 is TGTGCCAGCAGCGTAGACGGGATCCACGAGCAGTACTTC.

The CDR3 region is CATTPGDSGPSTDTQYF. In nucleotides, the CDR3 is TGTGCCACAACACCCGGGGATAGCGGACCCTCCACAGATACGCAGTATTTT. V gene TRBV10-3 combines with J gene TRBJ2-3, with D possibly matching TRBD2 (6 bases). The CDR3 is 17 residues long. Trimming stripped 10 bases from V and 2 bases from J, with 25 bases between. Germline V gene sequence: CDR1 ENHRY, CDR2 SYGVKD.

V gene TRBV9 combines with J gene TRBJ2-5, with D possibly being TRBD2 (7 bases). The CDR3 totals 16 residues. Deletions cut 0 bases from V and 5 bases from J, with 17 bases between. From germline, CDR1 is SGDLS and CDR2 YYNGEE. The CDR3 DNA reads as TGTGCCAGCAGCGTAGGGGGGGGGCCCGGAGTCGAGACCCAGTACTTC. Its translation is CASSVGGGPGVETQYF.

The J gene is TRBJ1-1, the V gene TRBV11-3, with D unresolved. V lost 6 bases and J lost 7, with 9 bases in between. The germline gives CDR1 SGHNT, CDR2 YENEEA. The CDR3 spans 11 residues. In DNA, the CDR3 is TGTGCCAGCAGTTGGAGTCGTGAAGCTTTCTTT. This encodes CASSWSREAFF.

The V and J genes are TRBV7-2 and TRBJ2-5, with a tentative D call TRBD2 (7 bases). The CDR3 runs to 13 residues. V lost 4 bases to trimming and J lost 5 bases, with 11 bases between them. The V gene's germline CDR1 is SGHTA and CDR2 FQGNSA. The CDR3 nucleotides read TGTGCCAGCAGCTCCAAGGGGGGGGAGACCCAGTACTTC. This sequence encodes CASSSKGGETQYF.

V gene TRBV7-9 combines with J gene TRBJ2-5; TRBD1 aligns across 8 bases. CDR3 size: 13 residues. After removal of 10 bases from V and 5 bases from J, the junction contained 9 bases not matched to a gene. Germline V gives CDR1 SEHNR, CDR2 FQNEAQ (reference sequence). The DNA of the CDR3 is TGTGCCATAGACCAGGGGGCTCGGGAGACCCAGTACTTC. This translates into CAIDQGARETQYF.

This clone was seen a few times. The DNA for the CDR3 is TGTGCCAGCAGTTTTGGATCGCGCCGGGGTGAGCAGTTCTTC. This gives the protein CASSFGSRRGEQFF. The V and J genes are TRBV27 and TRBJ2-1; D is possibly TRBD2 (5 bases). V lost 3 bases and J lost 9, with 15 bases in between. This CDR3 comprises 14 residues. From germline, CDR1 is MNHEY and CDR2 SMNVEV (reference sequence).

This rearrangement joins TRBV30 to TRBJ1-1; D remains unclear. The V end lost 2 bases, the J end lost 6 bases, and 10 bases lay between the germline ends. Germline V gives CDR1 GTSNPN, CDR2 SVGIG (reference sequence). This CDR3 comprises 12 residues. The CDR3 bases are TGTGCCTGGAGTACGCTGAGGGCTGAAGCTTTCTTT. Translation: CAWSTLRAEAFF.

This clone was counted only a few times. The sample holds other DNA sequences that translate to the same CDR3. The gene calls are TRBV30 and TRBJ1-1, with D perhaps TRBD1 (5 bases). The CDR3 spans 13 residues. Trimming took off 0 bases at V and 2 bases at J, with 7 bases between the two ends. Germline CDR1 reads GTSNPN; CDR2 reads SVGIG (reference sequence). In nucleotides, the CDR3 is TGTGCCTGGAGTGTCAGGGAAAACACTGAAGCTTTCTTT. As protein: CAWSVRENTEAFF.

The V gene is TRBV11-3, the J gene TRBJ1-1; possibly TRBD1 for D (6 bases). V was pared by 2 bases and J by 0 bases, with 10 bases between. Germline CDR1 reads SGHNT; CDR2 reads YENEEA. This CDR3 comprises 15 residues. CDR3 DNA sequence: TGTGCCAGCAGCTTATATCAGGGGATGAACACTGAAGCTTTCTTT. It yields the protein CASSLYQGMNTEAFF.

The V and J genes are TRBV11-3 and TRBJ2-5; 11 nucleotides line up with TRBD2. The CDR3 sequence is 16 residues long. Germline CDR1 is SGHNT and CDR2 is YENEEA. V shed 2 bases, J shed 5 bases, and the junction held 7 bases outside the gene matches. CDR3 in amino acids: CASSLKLAGAGETQYF. The CDR3 DNA sequence: TGTGCCAGCAGCTTAAAACTAGCGGGGGCCGGGGAGACCCAGTACTTC.

This clone was counted once. The chain combines TRBV29-1 with TRBJ1-4; 8 bases agree with TRBD1. V trimming: 7 bases; J trimming: 5 bases; junction bases outside the gene matches: 6. Germline V gene lookup returns CDR1 SQVTM and CDR2 ANQGSEA. The CDR3 has 13 amino acids. The CDR3 region is CSGWTGRNEKLFF. The DNA for the CDR3 is TGCAGCGGCTGGACAGGGAGGAATGAAAAACTGTTTTTT.

The V and J genes are TRBV4-1 and TRBJ2-1; 9 nucleotides agree with TRBD2. Per the germline V gene, CDR1 is MGHRA and CDR2 is YSYEKL. After removal of 1 base from V and 5 bases from J, the junction contained 6 bases not matched to a gene. The CDR3 contains 16 residues. CDR3: CASSQGPSGIDNEQFF. CDR3 nucleotides: TGCGCCAGCAGCCAAGGGCCTAGCGGGATCGACAATGAGCAGTTCTTC.

This chain links TRBV24-1 with TRBJ2-1, with 12 bases identical to TRBD2. Germline V gives CDR1 KGHDR, CDR2 SFDVKD. CDR3 size: 16 residues. V was pared by 3 bases and J by 4 bases, with 3 bases of the junction left unmatched. The CDR3 here is CATSDASGRGYNEQFF. The DNA of the CDR3 is TGTGCCACCAGTGATGCTAGCGGGAGGGGTTACAATGAGCAGTTCTTC.

This clone was seen more than once but under ten times. V usage is TRBV19 and J usage is TRBJ2-7, with a tentative D call TRBD1 (5 bases). Looked up from germline, CDR1 is LNHDA and CDR2 is SQIVND (reference sequence). This CDR3 spans 14 amino acids. Trimming left V 5 bases short and J 7 bases short, with 18 bases between. The CDR3 DNA sequence: TGTGCCAGTAGTTTAACTCTCAGGGTTGGGGAGCAGTACTTC. Its protein is CASSLTLRVGEQYF.

This chain links TRBV9 with TRBJ1-6; a weak D match, TRBD1 (5 bases). The germline gives CDR1 SGDLS, CDR2 YYNGEE. The CDR3 is 15 residues long. The ends were cut back, 0 bases at V and 13 bases at J, with 17 bases in the middle. In DNA form, the CDR3 reads TGTGCCAGCAGCGTAGCCGAAGGCCAGCCAGGGCCCCTCCACTTT. This gives the protein CASSVAEGQPGPLHF.

The V call is TRBV3-1 (or the pseudogene TRBV3-2), the J call TRBJ1-3; D perhaps matches TRBD1 (6 bases). CDR1 is LGHDT, CDR2 YNNKEL, per germline (reference sequence). V dropped 5 bases and J dropped 3 bases, with 14 bases sitting between them. The CDR3 runs 15 residues. The CDR3 DNA sequence: TGTGCCAGCAGCTCGGACAGAAGGATTGGAAACACCATATATTTT. It yields the protein CASSSDRRIGNTIYF.

The CDR3 DNA sequence: TGTGCCAGCAGCGTTACCCAGGGACAGGGAGAGACCCAGTACTTC. This sequence encodes CASSVTQGQGETQYF. This sequence joins TRBV9 and TRBJ2-5, with 9 positions matching TRBD1. J gave up 4 bases and V 2 bases, and 6 bases lay outside the gene matches. Germline V CDR1 and CDR2: SGDLS, YYNGEE. The CDR3 totals 15 residues.

The genes are TRBV11-2 and TRBJ2-6; D perhaps matches TRBD1 (5 bases). The CDR3 runs 16 residues. Trimming took 3 bases from V and 0 from J, leaving 9 bases between them. Germline V CDR1 and CDR2: SGHAT, FQNNGV. CDR3 DNA sequence: TGTGCCAGCAGCTTGGACATTTCCTCTGGGGCCAACGTCCTGACTTTC. Its protein product is CASSLDISSGANVLTF.

The CDR3 bases are TGCAGCGTCCGTGAAGTGAGGGGGCGAGATACGCAGTATTTT. Protein: CSVREVRGRDTQYF. This chain links TRBV29-1 with TRBJ2-3, with 7 positions matching TRBD1. Germline lookup yields CDR1 SQVTM and CDR2 ANQGSEA. The CDR3 runs 14 residues. J lost 5 bases, V lost 6 bases, and 11 bases had no gene match.

This sequence joins TRBV7-2 and TRBJ1-6; D is ambiguous. Trimming left V 3 bases short and J 8 bases short, with 11 bases between. This CDR3 region has 14 residues. CDR1 is SGHTA and CDR2 is FQGNSA in the germline V gene. The DNA for the CDR3 is TGTGCCAGCAGCTTCTTTTGGCGGGATTCACCCCTCCACTTT. Translated: CASSFFWRDSPLHF.

This chain joins TRBV12-3 or TRBV12-4 and TRBJ2-7; weak D call: TRBD1 (6 bases). The CDR3 has 13 residues. V lost 7 bases and J lost 7, with 17 bases in between. The CDR3 loop reads CASTTGSRREQYF. DNA of the CDR3: TGTGCCAGCACCACAGGGTCCCGCCGGGAGCAGTACTTC.

V gene TRBV11-2 combines with J gene TRBJ2-7; TRBD2 matches 14 bases. This CDR3 comprises 17 residues. V shed 5 bases, J shed 3 bases, and the junction held 9 bases outside the gene matches. CDR1 SGHAT and CDR2 FQNNGV come from the germline V gene. The CDR3 region has the DNA TGTGCCAGCAGCCCGCGGGGACTAGCGGGGGCCTACTACGAGCAGTACTTC. Residues: CASSPRGLAGAYYEQYF.

V is TRBV19 and J is TRBJ1-1; the D is unclear. The CDR3 spans 12 residues. V was clipped by 4 bases and J by 5 bases, with 8 bases between them. Germline assignment: CDR1 LNHDA and CDR2 SQIVND (reference sequence). The CDR3 loop reads CASSSRRTEAFF. The CDR3 DNA follows: TGTGCCAGTAGTAGTAGGCGGACTGAAGCTTTCTTT.

The chain has TRBV13 and TRBJ2-4; 7 bases are a match to TRBD2. J gave up 1 base and V 5 bases, and 8 bases lay outside the gene matches. The CDR3 length is 16 residues. CDR1 is PRHDT, CDR2 FYEKMQ, per germline (reference sequence). CDR3 residues: CASSPSGAGAKNIQYF. CDR3 DNA sequence: TGTGCCAGCAGCCCGAGCGGGGCGGGGGCCAAAAACATTCAGTACTTC.

This chain uses TRBV23-1 with TRBJ2-2; TRBD2 agrees at 12 bases. TRBV23-1 is recorded as an ORF, its role being uncertain. The CDR3 is 19 residues long. Trimming removed 4 bases from V and 6 bases from J; junction bases left unmatched: 15. Written as DNA, the CDR3 is TGCGCCAGCAGTCGTTCCCGGCCTAGCGGGGGGGCCTCCCCCGGGGAGCTGTTTTTT. As protein: CASSRSRPSGGASPGELFF.

V usage is TRBV28 and J usage is TRBJ1-1, with D possibly matching TRBD1 (6 bases). CDR3 length: 14 residues. The ends were cut back, 6 bases at V and 5 bases at J, with 16 bases in the middle. The germline CDR1 and CDR2 sequences are MDHEN and SYDVKM. CDR3 loop: CASSAGGAKTEAFF. The CDR3 nucleotides are TGTGCCAGCAGCGCGGGGGGGGCAAAGACTGAAGCTTTCTTT.